These 3 T cell receptor beta chains originate from one sample sequenced in a study of T cell repertoires in cytomegalovirus infection. From the reads, TCRdb called clonotypes with MiXCR, one entry per CDR3 protein. There are fewer than 300,000 distinct CDR3 sequences in the sample; roughly 26% occur only once, and about 14% lies in the top ten. Source material: PBMCs. The receptors stem from a human donor in good health (CMV status not recorded). Some clones in this sample may be carry-over from other donors' samples.

This clonotype was found a few times. The chain has TRBV20-1 and TRBJ1-2, with a possible D match to TRBD1 (5 bases). The germline V gene encodes CDR1 DFQATT and CDR2 SNEGSKA (reference sequence). The CDR3 length is 13 residues. V gave up 1 base and J gave up 8 bases, with 14 bases separating them. CDR3 region: CSARAGARKGYTF. The CDR3 nucleotides are TGCAGTGCTAGAGCCGGGGCCCGAAAAGGCTACACCTTC.

The chain combines TRBV20-1 with TRBJ2-5; 10 bases fit TRBD2. V shed 0 bases and J 5 bases; nucleotides not matched to a gene: 6. The germline V gene has CDR1 DFQATT and CDR2 SNEGSKA (reference sequence). There are 15 residues in the CDR3. The CDR3 nucleotides read TGCAGTGCTAGAGATAGAAGCGGGAGGGGGGAGACCCAGTACTTC. Its protein product is CSARDRSGRGETQYF.

V usage is TRBV19 and J usage is TRBJ2-5, with D possibly matching TRBD2 (5 bases). Germline CDR1 and CDR2: LNHDA and SQIVND (reference sequence). The CDR3 covers 14 residues. Trimming took off 8 bases at V and 0 bases at J, with 13 bases between the two ends. CDR3 loop: CASGELRDQETQYF. CDR3 coding DNA: TGTGCCAGTGGGGAGCTGCGAGACCAAGAGACCCAGTACTTC.